This T cell receptor (beta chain) is drawn from a study of Graves' ophthalmopathy and Graves' hyperthyroidism. This clonotype was picked up many times. This CDR3 spans 15 amino acids. The V and J ends lost 6 bases and 2 bases, in that order; junction bases with no gene match: 5. Germline V lookup: CDR1 MNHEY, CDR2 SVGAGI. TCR beta CDR3 regions were amplified from RNA transcripts. The first-round RT-PCR employed HTBI primers together with the Qiagen OneStep RT-PCR kit. A multiplex PCR was then performed as the second round. TCRdb reanalysed the multiplex PCR reads using MiXCR and keeps one entry per CDR3 protein. This sample has approximately 380,000 distinct CDR3 sequences, with roughly 21% found just once.

This rearrangement joins TRBV6-5 to TRBJ2-2, with 8 bases lining up with TRBD2. This TCR was sampled from a woman under 30 with stable Graves' hyperthyroidism. The sequenced sample was peripheral blood. This CDR3 reads CASRLAAVNTGELFF. CDR3 coding DNA: TGTGCCAGCAGACTAGCGGCTGTTAACACCGGGGAGCTGTTTTTT.